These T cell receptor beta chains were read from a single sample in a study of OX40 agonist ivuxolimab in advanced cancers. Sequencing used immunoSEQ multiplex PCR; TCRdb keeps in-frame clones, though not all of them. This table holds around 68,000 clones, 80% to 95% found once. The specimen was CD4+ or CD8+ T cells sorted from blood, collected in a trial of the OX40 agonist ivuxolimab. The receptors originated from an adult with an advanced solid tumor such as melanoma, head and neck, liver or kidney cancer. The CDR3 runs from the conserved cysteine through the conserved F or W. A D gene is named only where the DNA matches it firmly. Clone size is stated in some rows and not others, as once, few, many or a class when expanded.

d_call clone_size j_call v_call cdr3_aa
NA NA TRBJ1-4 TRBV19 CASSISTTTNEKLFF
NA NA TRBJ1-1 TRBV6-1 CASTTGNTEAFF
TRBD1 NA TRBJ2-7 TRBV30 CAWTDRGSYEQYF
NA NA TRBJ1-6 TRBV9 CASSVGPGPLLNSPLHF
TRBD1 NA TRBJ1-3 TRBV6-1 CASSQGQVSGNTIYF
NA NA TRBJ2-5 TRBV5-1 CASRGSGGQETQYF
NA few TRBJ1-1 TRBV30 CAWSRGPGAEAFF
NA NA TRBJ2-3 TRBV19 CASSPLSGSGQYF
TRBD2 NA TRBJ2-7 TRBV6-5 CASSPPGAGGYEQYF
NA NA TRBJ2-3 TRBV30 CAWSARPPGAQYF
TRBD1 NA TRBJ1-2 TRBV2 CASSEAGQGGNYGYTF
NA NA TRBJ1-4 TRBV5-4 CASSLQATNEKLFF
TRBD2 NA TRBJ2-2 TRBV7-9 CASTLGGRAPTGELFF
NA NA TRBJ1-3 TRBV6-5 CASTPVTGNTIYF
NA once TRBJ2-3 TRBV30 CAWSVLSGETQYF
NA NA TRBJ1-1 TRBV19 CASSIGTKGGEAFF
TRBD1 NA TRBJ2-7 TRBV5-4 CASSLGGQVSYEQYF
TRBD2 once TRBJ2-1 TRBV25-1 CASSDSTGLAGGHEQFF
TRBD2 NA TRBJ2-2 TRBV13 CASSLKGTSGVTGELFF
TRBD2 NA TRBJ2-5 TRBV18 CASSPGTSQETQYF
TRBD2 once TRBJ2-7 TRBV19 CASREGTSGYYEQYF
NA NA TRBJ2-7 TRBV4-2 CASSQDRGSPGQRSSYEQYF
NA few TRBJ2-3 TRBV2 CASIRGFGDTQYF
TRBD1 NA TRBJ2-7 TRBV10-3 CAISESRGQGIPYEQYF
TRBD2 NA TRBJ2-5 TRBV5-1 CASSLNTGLGDETQYF
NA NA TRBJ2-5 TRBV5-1 CASSLSLAQETQYF
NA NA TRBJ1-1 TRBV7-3 CASSEYMNTEAFF
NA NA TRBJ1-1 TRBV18 CASSPNRVNTEAFF
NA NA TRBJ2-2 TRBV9 CASSGTGELFF
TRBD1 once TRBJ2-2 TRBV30 CAWRGQGNTGELFF
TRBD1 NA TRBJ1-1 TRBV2 CASLGTAWKEAFF
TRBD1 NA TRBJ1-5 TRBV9 CASSAGTGDQPQHF
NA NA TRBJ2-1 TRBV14 CASSRDWGEQFF
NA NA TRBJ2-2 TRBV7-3 CASSLDRFPLVLFF
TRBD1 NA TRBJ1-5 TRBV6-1 CASSVGTGSLGNQPQHF
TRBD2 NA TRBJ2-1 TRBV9 CASSRTSGNNEQFF
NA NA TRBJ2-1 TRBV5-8 CASSLDGGATYYEQFF
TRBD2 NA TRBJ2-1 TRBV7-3 CASSLNPSGVHNEQFF
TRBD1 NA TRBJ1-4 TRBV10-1 CASSATGNEKLFF
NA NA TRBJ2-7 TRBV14 CASSHDRLEQYF
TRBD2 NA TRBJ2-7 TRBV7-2 CASSLGAAGGSYEQYF
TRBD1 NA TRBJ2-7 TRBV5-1 CASSGGQGGYEQYF
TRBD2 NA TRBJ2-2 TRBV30 CAWSGTSDGTGELFF
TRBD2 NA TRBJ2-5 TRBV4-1 CASSRLAGGGQETQYF
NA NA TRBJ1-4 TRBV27 CASRDPWREKLFF
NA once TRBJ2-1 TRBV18 CASSPASVGPNNEQFF
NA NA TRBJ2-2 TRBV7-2 CASSLGLASGELFF
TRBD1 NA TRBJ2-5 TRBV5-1 CASSSGQGQRETQYF
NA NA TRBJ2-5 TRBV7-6 CASSPSPVRETQYF
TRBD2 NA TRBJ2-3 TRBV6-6 CASSRLAGGTDTQYF